This passage covers 22 T cell receptor beta chains from one sample sequenced in a study of early T cells in non-severe SARS-CoV-2 infection. Each CDR3 protein is one row after TCRdb ran MiXCR on the 5' RACE reads. The sample shows under 85,000 distinct CDR3 sequences, 14% of them seen only once. The sequenced material came from whole blood. These receptors came from an adult who was a healthcare worker with PCR-confirmed SARS-CoV-2 infection or an uninfected control (not recorded which).

The J gene is TRBJ1-3, the V gene TRBV9; D gene unclear. The ends were cut back, 3 bases at V and 1 base at J, with 5 bases in the middle. Germline V gene sequence: CDR1 SGDLS, CDR2 YYNGEE. The CDR3 contains 13 residues. CDR3 sequence: CASSGPSGNTIYF. The DNA of the CDR3 is TGTGCCAGCAGCGGACCATCTGGAAACACCATATATTTT.

This chain uses TRBV29-1 with TRBJ2-5; 12 nucleotides align to TRBD2. V lost 8 bases, J lost 2 bases, and 3 bases stayed unmatched. CDR3 size: 13 residues. Germline V gene data show CDR1 as SQVTM and CDR2 as ANQGSEA. The CDR3 DNA sequence: TGCAGCACAACTAGCGGGGGGCAAGAGACCCAGTACTTC. Translated, it gives CSTTSGGQETQYF.

This clonotype occurred many times. This chain uses TRBV3-1 with TRBJ2-1, with D unresolved. Germline CDR1 and CDR2: LGHDT and YNNKEL (reference sequence). The CDR3 length is 13 residues. V lost 3 bases and J lost 6, with 9 bases in between. CDR3 nucleotide sequence: TGTGCCAGCAGCCATGCCGTCGGCAATGAGCAGTTCTTC. Protein product: CASSHAVGNEQFF.

About this clonotype: One end of the junction varies from germline; a read error may be responsible. This rearrangement joins TRBV15 to TRBJ2-1; D remains ambiguous. Germline V gene lookup returns CDR1 LNHNV and CDR2 YYDKDF (reference sequence). The CDR3 is 12 residues long. In DNA form, the CDR3 reads TGTGCCACCAGGAGAGTTTACGATGAGCAGTTCTTC. Translating gives CATRRVYDEQFF.

The chain carries TRBV20-1 and TRBJ2-7, with TRBD2 matching 7 bases. The J segment lost 3 bases and the V segment lost 4 bases, leaving 3 bases of the junction unmatched. Germline loops: CDR1 DFQATT, CDR2 SNEGSKA (reference sequence). The CDR3 runs to 12 residues. The CDR3, as DNA: TGCAGTGCTACTGCGGGGGACTACGAGCAGTACTTC. It translates to CSATAGDYEQYF.

The V call is TRBV20-1, the J call TRBJ1-1; maybe TRBD1 (6 bases). CDR3 length: 12 residues. Trimming stripped 3 bases from V and 9 bases from J, with 14 bases between. Germline CDR1 is DFQATT and CDR2 is SNEGSKA (reference sequence). The DNA for the CDR3 is TGCAGTGCTAGGGTTACAGGGCGGCAAGCTTTCTTT. Amino acid sequence: CSARVTGRQAFF.

This chain uses TRBV7-9 with TRBJ2-5; D unresolved. Germline lookup yields CDR1 SEHNR and CDR2 FQNEAQ (reference sequence). This CDR3 has 15 amino acids. V was clipped by 1 base and J by 2 bases, with 11 bases between them. Written as DNA, the CDR3 is TGTGCCAGCAGCTTAGGGGCAGCCAATCAAGAGACCCAGTACTTC. This gives the protein CASSLGAANQETQYF. Full variable domain (rest looked up from reference TRBV7-9 and TRBJ2-5): DTGVSQNPRHKITKRGQNVTFRCDPISEHNRLYWYRQTLGQGPEFLTYFQNEAQLEKSRLLSDRFSAERPKGSFSTLEIQRTEQGDSAMYLCASSLGAANQETQYFGPGTRLLVL.

The chain couples TRBV14 to TRBJ1-1, with no clear D. The CDR3 consists of 13 residues. Germline V lookup: CDR1 SGHDN, CDR2 FVKESK. V was shortened by 4 bases and J by 1 base, with 7 bases between the two germline ends. CDR3 bases: TGTGCCAGCAGCCGAGGCACGAACACTGAAGCTTTCTTT. Translating gives CASSRGTNTEAFF.

The J gene is TRBJ1-1, the V gene TRBV20-1, with unresolved D. Germline V gives CDR1 DFQATT, CDR2 SNEGSKA (reference sequence). This CDR3 has 15 amino acids. Trimming stripped 3 bases from V and 1 base from J, with 15 bases between. The CDR3 region is CSARRYRQANTEAFF. The CDR3 bases are TGCAGTGCTAGGCGGTACCGTCAGGCGAACACTGAAGCTTTCTTT.

Concerning this clonotype: Relative to the germline gene, one junction end is altered; a read error may explain this. V gene TRBV7-2 combines with J gene TRBJ2-7, with a weak D call TRBD2 (6 bases). CDR1 is SGHTA and CDR2 is FQGNSA in the germline V gene. This CDR3 has 16 amino acids. CDR3 region: CASSLALASRSYEQHF. The CDR3 nucleotides are TGTGCCAGCAGCTTAGCCCTAGCGAGCCGCTCCTACGAGCAGCACTTC.

The CDR3 DNA reads as TGCAGCGTTGTCGGGGAAGGAACAGATACGCAGTATTTT. It translates to CSVVGEGTDTQYF. The chain links TRBV29-1 to TRBJ2-3, with a possible D match to TRBD2 (5 bases). Trimming took off 4 bases at V and 3 bases at J, with 11 bases between the two ends. This CDR3 is 13 amino acids long. The germline V gene has CDR1 SQVTM and CDR2 ANQGSEA.

The chain uses TRBV7-9 and TRBJ1-4; 7 nucleotides match TRBD1. The V gene's germline CDR1 is SEHNR and CDR2 FQNEAQ (reference sequence). The junction had 11 bases not matched to a gene; V was cut back by 6 bases and J by 10 bases. The CDR3 extends over 14 amino acids. CDR3 in DNA: TGTGCCAGCAGTCGAGGGACAGAAGTCGGAAAACTGTTTTTT. The encoded protein is CASSRGTEVGKLFF.

This clonotype was detected only once. The chain joins TRBV2 to TRBJ2-1, with 7 bases aligning to TRBD2. This CDR3 spans 15 amino acids. From germline, CDR1 is SNHLY and CDR2 FYNNEI. V lost 6 bases and J lost 4; bases outside the gene matches: 9. Here the CDR3 reads CASSEPGGLYNEQFF. DNA of the CDR3: TGTGCCAGCAGCGAGCCGGGGGGACTTTACAATGAGCAGTTCTTC.

The chain employs TRBV29-1 and TRBJ2-3, with 7 positions matching TRBD2. V shed 7 bases, J shed 7 bases, and the junction held 14 bases outside the gene matches. The CDR3 is made up of 14 amino acids. Germline V CDR1 and CDR2: SQVTM, ANQGSEA. CDR3 nucleotide sequence: TGCAGCGCACGACTAGCTCCAGGGATTAATACGCAGTATTTT. The encoded protein is CSARLAPGINTQYF.

The chain joins TRBV7-2 to TRBJ2-6; D is undetermined. V was cut by 5 bases and J by 1 base, with 9 bases left in between. The CDR3 contains 15 residues. The germline V gene encodes CDR1 SGHTA and CDR2 FQGNSA. CDR3 sequence: CASSLSPSGANVLTF. For the CDR3, the DNA is TGTGCCAGCAGCCTCAGCCCTTCTGGGGCCAACGTCCTGACTTTC.

This clonotype was seen ten or more times. J is TRBJ1-4 and V is TRBV6-6; 8 bases line up with TRBD1. Germline trimming cut 0 bases from V and 8 bases from J; bases unmatched to any gene: 5. CDR3 length: 15 amino acids. Germline assignment: CDR1 MNHNY and CDR2 SVGAGI (reference sequence). The CDR3 region is CASSYSNRGSEKLFF. The CDR3 bases are TGTGCCAGCAGTTACTCAAACAGGGGGTCCGAAAAACTGTTTTTT.

This clonotype was recorded many times. The DNA of the CDR3 is TGCAGCGTGAAAACAGGGGTAGGGCAGCCCCAGCATTTT. Amino acid sequence: CSVKTGVGQPQHF. The rearrangement joins TRBV29-1 to TRBJ1-5, with TRBD1 identical over 7 bases. The CDR3 runs 13 residues. The ends lost 6 bases at V and 7 bases at J; junction bases unmatched: 9. Per germline, CDR1 SQVTM and CDR2 ANQGSEA.

In its sample, this clonotype was seen many times. The CDR3 DNA follows: TGCAGCGTTGGCGGCGCGAAAGTGGGCTACACCTTC. This codes for CSVGGAKVGYTF. The V and J genes are TRBV29-1 and TRBJ1-2; D unresolved. Germline CDR1 and CDR2: SQVTM and ANQGSEA. Trimming took 4 bases from V and 8 from J, leaving 14 bases between them. The CDR3 is made up of 12 amino acids.

The V call is TRBV28, the J call TRBJ2-3; the match to TRBD2 covers 9 bases. In germline, CDR1 is MDHEN, CDR2 SYDVKM. Losses at the gene ends were 4 bases for V and 0 bases for J; bases not matched to a gene: 11. The CDR3 runs to 18 residues. The CDR3 spells CASSSPGERGESTDTQYF. In DNA form, the CDR3 reads TGTGCCAGCAGTTCCCCTGGGGAGCGGGGGGAAAGCACAGATACGCAGTATTTT.

V gene TRBV6-1 combines with J gene TRBJ2-5, with a weak D call TRBD2 (5 bases). This CDR3 region has 14 residues. V gave up 11 bases and J gave up 4 bases, with 20 bases separating them. The V gene's germline CDR1 is MNHNS and CDR2 SASEGT. CDR3 nucleotides: TGTGCCGCTGCTTGGGTGGGGAGTCCAGAGACCCAGTACTTC. It translates to CAAAWVGSPETQYF.

The genes are TRBV11-1 and TRBJ2-7; D may be TRBD1 or TRBD2 (5 bases each). CDR3 length equals 15 residues. The germline V gene encodes CDR1 SGHAT and CDR2 FQDESV (reference sequence). Trimming shortened V by 0 bases and J by 0 bases, and 9 bases separated the two germline ends. The CDR3 loop reads CASSLAGRISYEQYF. DNA for the CDR3: TGTGCCAGCAGCTTAGCGGGACGTATCTCCTACGAGCAGTACTTC.

The gene calls are TRBV5-4 and TRBJ2-1; 10 bases agree with TRBD1. Germline V gene lookup returns CDR1 SGHNT and CDR2 YYREEE (reference sequence). The V gene end was trimmed by 0 bases and the J gene end by 12 bases; junction bases not matched to a gene: 6. CDR3 length equals 14 residues. The CDR3 sequence is CASSLGDRGVGQFF. The CDR3 DNA reads TGTGCCAGCAGCTTGGGGGACAGGGGTGTCGGGCAGTTCTTC.